These T cell receptor beta chains were read from a single sample in a study of blood T cell repertoires in COVID-19. Method: immunoSEQ multiplex PCR; TCRdb's copy keeps in-frame clones and lacks some. The sample comprises under 300,000 clones, approximately 86% of which are singletons, and about 6% rests with the top ten. Sequenced input: PBMCs or T cells enriched from blood (not recorded which). These receptors were taken from a woman in her 30s with acute COVID-19. CDR3s include the opening cysteine and the closing phenylalanine or tryptophan. Fields, in order: D gene, clone size, CDR3 length, J gene, V gene, CDR3 DNA, CDR3 protein. D genes are given only for firm matches. The listing skips clone size in some rows; elsewhere it reads once, few, many or a size class.

TRBD2 . 17 TRBJ2-5 TRBV5-5 TGTGCCAGCACCAAGCCAGGTACTAGCGGCCCTCAAGAGACCCAGTACTTC CASTKPGTSGPQETQYF
TRBD1 . 14 TRBJ2-5 TRBV6-5 TGTGCCAGCAGTCCGGACAGGGGGCATGAGACCCAGTACTTC CASSPDRGHETQYF
TRBD1 . 15 TRBJ2-7 TRBV5-6 TGTGCCAGCAGCTTGGTTGGGACAGCAACCTACGAGCAGTACTTC CASSLVGTATYEQYF
TRBD2 . 14 TRBJ2-2 TRBV7-3 TGTGCCAGCAGCATTGGGACTAGCCCCGGGGAGCTGTTTTTT CASSIGTSPGELFF
TRBD2 . 14 TRBJ2-1 TRBV20-1 TGCAGTGCTAGTAGAGCGGGAGACTACAATGAGCAGTTCTTC CSASRAGDYNEQFF
TRBD2 . 16 TRBJ2-1 TRBV9 TGTGCCAGCAGCCCCCGACTAGCGGGAGTAGAAAATGAGCAGTTCTTC CASSPRLAGVENEQFF
. . 13 TRBJ2-7 TRBV20-1 TGCAGTGCTAGTAAAATGGCCTCCGACGAGCAGTACTTC CSASKMASDEQYF
TRBD2 . 18 TRBJ2-1 TRBV28 TGTGCCAGCCCCCCGGGTAGCGGGAGGCTACAAGGGAACAATGAGCAGTTCTTC CASPPGSGRLQGNNEQFF
TRBD1 . 16 TRBJ2-5 TRBV10-2 TGCGCCAGCAGCGTTACGGGGGACAGGGGAGGAGAGACCCAGTACTTC CASSVTGDRGGETQYF
. once 13 TRBJ1-2 TRBV5-4 TGTGCCAGCAGCGATGGACTTAACTATGGCTACACCTTC CASSDGLNYGYTF
TRBD1 . 16 TRBJ2-5 TRBV28 TGTGCCAGCAGTCCGGGACAGGGGTTAGATCGGGAGACCCAGTACTTC CASSPGQGLDRETQYF
. . 16 TRBJ1-1 TRBV14 TGTGCCAGCAGCCAAGATAGGGGATTCCTGAACACTGAAGCTTTCTTT CASSQDRGFLNTEAFF
. . 12 TRBJ2-7 TRBV12-3/TRBV12-4 TGTGCCAGCAGTTACCAGGTCAACGAGCAGTACTTC CASSYQVNEQYF
TRBD1 . 18 TRBJ2-3 TRBV10-3 TGTGCCATCAGTGTCCGTAAACAGGGGGCCTCGGGCACAGATACGCAGTATTTT CAISVRKQGASGTDTQYF
. . 13 TRBJ1-5 TRBV11-3 TGTGCCAGCAGCCCCAAGGAGCGTCAGCCCCAGCATTTT CASSPKERQPQHF
TRBD1 . 11 TRBJ1-2 TRBV29-1 TGCAGCGTGACAGGGAACTATGGCTACACCTTC CSVTGNYGYTF
TRBD1 . 12 TRBJ2-7 TRBV29-1 TGCAGCGTCGACGGACAGGGCCACGAGCAGTACTTC CSVDGQGHEQYF
. . 14 TRBJ1-5 TRBV30 TGTGCCTGGAGTGTACTCGGTAGTAATCAGCCCCAGCATTTT CAWSVLGSNQPQHF
. . 15 TRBJ1-5 TRBV6-5 TGTGCCAGCAGCCAGACAGAGTATAGCAATCAGCCCCAGCATTTT CASSQTEYSNQPQHF
. few 14 TRBJ1-2 TRBV28 TGTGCCAGCAGTTTAGGGGAGGGGCACTATGGCTACACCTTC CASSLGEGHYGYTF
. . 14 TRBJ2-5 TRBV5-8 TGTGCCAGCAGCTTCGGGGTACCTCAAGAGACCCAGTACTTC CASSFGVPQETQYF
. . 15 TRBJ2-7 TRBV28 TGTGCCAGCAGTAGAGGGCTCGGCAGTCCCTACGAGCAGTACTTC CASSRGLGSPYEQYF
TRBD1 once 15 TRBJ1-2 TRBV2 TGTGCCAGCAGTGAAACCGGGACAGGGAGATGGGGCTACACCTTC CASSETGTGRWGYTF
TRBD2 . 15 TRBJ2-7 TRBV7-2 TGTGCCAGCAGCACGACTAGCGCGGAGGGCTACGAGCAGTACTTC CASSTTSAEGYEQYF
. . 14 TRBJ2-3 TRBV7-2 TGTGCCAGCAGCTCCCTAGCACGCACAGATACGCAGTATTTT CASSSLARTDTQYF
. . 18 TRBJ2-1 TRBV12-5 TGTGCTAGTGCCCCGGACAGGGGTTCAGCGGGGGGCCGCAATGAGCAGTTCTTC CASAPDRGSAGGRNEQFF
TRBD1 . 13 TRBJ2-6 TRBV6-5 TGTGCCAGCAGTTGGACAGGTGCCAACGTCCTGACTTTC CASSWTGANVLTF
. . 14 TRBJ1-3 TRBV30 TGTGCCTGGAGCGAGGGGGTCTCTGGAAACACCATATATTTT CAWSEGVSGNTIYF
. . 14 TRBJ2-1 TRBV4-2 TGTGCCAGCAGCCAACAGCTTTACGGAGGTGAGCAGTTCTTC CASSQQLYGGEQFF
TRBD1 . 14 TRBJ1-2 TRBV5-1 TGCGCCAGCAGCTTGTCGGGACAGGACTATGGCTACACCTTC CASSLSGQDYGYTF
. . 18 TRBJ1-3 TRBV4-2 TGTGCCAGCAGCCAAGAAGGTATGCGGTCCCCTGGAGGAAACACCATATATTTT CASSQEGMRSPGGNTIYF